The sample holds many counts of the clone carrying this T cell receptor (beta chain). This entry is derived from a study of T-cell reconstitution after alpha-beta-depleted transplantation in children. It was with unique molecular identifiers that the TCRbeta library was prepared. From the PCR reads, TCRdb called clonotypes with MiXCR, one entry per CDR3 protein. This table holds hundreds of thousands of distinct CDR3 sequences, over 15% found once. Deletions cut 2 bases from V and 5 bases from J, with 12 bases between. The CDR3 totals 13 residues. CDR1 is DFQATT and CDR2 is SNEGSKA in the germline V gene (reference sequence).

The source of this sequence is a human donor who donated a stem cell graft to a child with acute myeloid leukemia. The chain joins TRBV20-1 to TRBJ1-2, with D possibly TRBD1 on 5 matching bases. The input for sequencing was PBMCs from the stem cell graft donor, taken from the stem cell graft. This chain's CDR3 is CSARSGTRYGYTF. In DNA, the CDR3 is TGCAGTGCTAGATCCGGGACCCGGTATGGCTACACCTTC.